The rows below give T cell receptor beta chains drawn from one sample of a study of cytomegalovirus exposure and HLA in healthy donors. The data were produced by immunoSEQ multiplex PCR, yet TCRdb's version contains in-frame clones alone and is incomplete. Of a few hundred thousand clones in the sample, about 93% were seen once. Input material: PBMCs. Every receptor here comes from a girl aged 2 to 9 in good health and CMV-seronegative. CDR3s include the opening cysteine and the closing phenylalanine or tryptophan. A D gene is named only where the DNA matches it firmly. Clone size appears in some rows only: once, few, many, or a class for an expanded clone.

j_call clone_size d_call v_call cdr3_nt cdr3_aa
TRBJ1-2 . . TRBV6-6 TGTGCCAGCAGTCATAGGACAGAAGCTAACTATGGCTACACCTTC CASSHRTEANYGYTF
TRBJ2-7 . TRBD1 TRBV28 TGTGCCAGCACCCGCCCGACAGGGGAAGCCTACGAGCAGTACTTC CASTRPTGEAYEQYF
TRBJ1-1 . . TRBV5-4 TGTGCCAGCAGGGAGACCTACATGAACACTGAAGCTTTCTTT CASRETYMNTEAFF
TRBJ1-5 . . TRBV6-1 TGTGCCAGCGGTTTCGGAGAGGAGCAGCCCCAGCATTTT CASGFGEEQPQHF
TRBJ2-1 few . TRBV15 TGTGCCACCAGCAGAGATGCAGGGGGGACCAGACCGTTCTTC CATSRDAGGTRPFF
TRBJ1-1 . . TRBV7-2 TGTGCCAGCAGCTTAGAATTGGTCGGGGTCACTGAAGCTTTCTTT CASSLELVGVTEAFF
TRBJ2-3 . . TRBV9 TGTGCCAGCAGCGGGGGGCCCACAGATACGCAGTATTTT CASSGGPTDTQYF
TRBJ2-3 once TRBD2 TRBV11-2 TGTGCCAGCAGCTTAGCCGTACTAGCGGCTAGCACAGATACGCAGTATTTT CASSLAVLAASTDTQYF
TRBJ1-4 . TRBD1 TRBV2 TGTGCCAGCACGGGCGGGACAGGGGGTGAAAAACTGTTTTTT CASTGGTGGEKLFF
TRBJ1-5 . TRBD1 TRBV6-1 TGTGCCAGCACTAACAGGGGGCAAGATCAGCCCCAGCATTTT CASTNRGQDQPQHF
TRBJ2-6 . TRBD1 TRBV5-5 TGTGCCAGCAGCTTGTATACAGGGGGCGCTGGGGCCAACGTCCTGACTTTC CASSLYTGGAGANVLTF
TRBJ1-5 . . TRBV7-9 TGTGCCAGCATGGCGACGGGTAGCAATCAGCCCCAGCATTTT CASMATGSNQPQHF
TRBJ1-1 . TRBD1 TRBV7-9 TGTTCCAGCAGCGTGGGACAGGGCTACACTGAAGCTTTCTTT CSSSVGQGYTEAFF
TRBJ2-7 . . TRBV4-2 TGTGCCAGCACAGGGGGGACAGCGGCCTACGAGCAGTACTTC CASTGGTAAYEQYF
TRBJ2-7 . TRBD2 TRBV13 TGTGCCAGCAGCACACGCCGGGTAGCGGGCTTAAGCTCCTACGAGCAGTACTTC CASSTRRVAGLSSYEQYF
TRBJ2-1 once TRBD2 TRBV5-1 TGCGCCAGCAGGACTAGCGGGGCCAATGAGCAGTTCTTC CASRTSGANEQFF
TRBJ1-1 . . TRBV5-1 TGCGCCAGCAGCCCGGATAGGGGCACTGAAGCTTTCTTT CASSPDRGTEAFF
TRBJ2-3 . . TRBV7-2 TGTGCCAGCAGCCCCCCGGGGACTCGCACAGATACGCAGTATTTT CASSPPGTRTDTQYF
TRBJ1-1 few TRBD1 TRBV7-2 TGTGCCAGCAGCCCCGGGACAGTCACTGAAGCTTTCTTT CASSPGTVTEAFF
TRBJ2-3 . TRBD1 TRBV10-3 TGTGCCATCAGTGACTTGGACAGGGTGGGCACAGATACGCAGTATTTT CAISDLDRVGTDTQYF
TRBJ1-1 . TRBD1 TRBV29-1 TGCAGCGCGGGACAGCTCGTGAACACTGAAGCTTTCTTT CSAGQLVNTEAFF
TRBJ1-4 . . TRBV30 TGTGCCTGGACGAGGCAGCGTAATGAAAAACTGTTTTTT CAWTRQRNEKLFF
TRBJ2-1 . TRBD2 TRBV11-2 TGTGCCAGCAGCTCTTTAGCGGGACGCTACAATGAGCAGTTCTTC CASSSLAGRYNEQFF
TRBJ1-6 . . TRBV6-5 TGTGCCAGCAGTTATAAACAGGGAGCGGTTAATTCACCCCTCCACTTT CASSYKQGAVNSPLHF
TRBJ2-1 once TRBD2 TRBV6-5 TGTGCCAGCAGCTTTAGCGGGAAAAATGAGCAGTTCTTC CASSFSGKNEQFF
TRBJ1-1 . TRBD1 TRBV6-1 TGTGCCAGCAGTGTCAGGACAGGAGGGAACACTGAAGCTTTCTTT CASSVRTGGNTEAFF
TRBJ2-7 . . TRBV30 TGTGCCTGTGCCACAGGGCGAGAGCAGTACTTC CACATGREQYF
TRBJ1-1 . . TRBV10-3 TGTGCCATCAGTGAGTCGACCGGCAGGGTAAACACTGAAGCTTTCTTT CAISESTGRVNTEAFF
TRBJ2-3 few TRBD2 TRBV5-1 TGCGCCAGCAGCTTGGCCCTAGCGGGGAGTACTAGGGATACGCAGTATTTT CASSLALAGSTRDTQYF
TRBJ1-2 . . TRBV2 TGTGCCAGCAGTCCAGGGTCGATACTCTATGGCTACACCTTC CASSPGSILYGYTF
TRBJ2-1 . TRBD1 TRBV30 TGTGCCTGGAGTGGAGGTAGGGCGGACAGGGGGCGAAGCGAGCAGTTCTTC CAWSGGRADRGRSEQFF
TRBJ1-1 . . TRBV30 TGTGCCTGGAGCTCATCTATGAACACTGAAGCTTTCTTT CAWSSSMNTEAFF
TRBJ1-2 . . TRBV6-5 TGTGCCAGCAGTAAAGGGACATCCTATGGCTACACCTTC CASSKGTSYGYTF
TRBJ2-7 . TRBD1 TRBV4-1 TGCGCCAGCAGCCAGCCTGGGACAGGGACCTCCGAGCAGTACTTC CASSQPGTGTSEQYF
TRBJ2-7 . TRBD1 TRBV10-2 TGCGCCAGCAGGTCGGGACAGGGTTTAGAGCAGTACTTC CASRSGQGLEQYF
TRBJ1-1 . . TRBV5-1 TGCGCCAGCAGTCCTCGCCCTGACAGGACAATGAACACTGAAGCTTTCTTT CASSPRPDRTMNTEAFF
TRBJ1-1 . . TRBV11-2 TGTGCCAGCAGCTTAGATCAGGAGAACACTGAAGCTTTCTTT CASSLDQENTEAFF
TRBJ2-3 few TRBD1 TRBV5-4 TGTGCCAGCAGCAAGACAGGGAACTCCCACACAGATACGCAGTATTTT CASSKTGNSHTDTQYF
TRBJ2-5 . TRBD2 TRBV2 TGTGCCAGCAGTGAGCCCCAGAGTAGCGGGGCCTTCCAAGAGACCCAGTACTTC CASSEPQSSGAFQETQYF
TRBJ2-5 . . TRBV11-1 TGTGCCAGCAGCCCTACGGAAGAGACCCAGTACTTC CASSPTEETQYF
TRBJ2-3 . TRBD2 TRBV19 TGTGCCAGTAGGGCGGGAGCAGGCGATACGCAGTATTTT CASRAGAGDTQYF
TRBJ1-5 . . TRBV19 TGTGCCAGTAGTATAGGGTCAGGGCCCTCCAATCAGCCCCAGCATTTT CASSIGSGPSNQPQHF
TRBJ2-1 . . TRBV30 TGTGCCTGGAGTGTAGGGGATGAGCAGTTCTTC CAWSVGDEQFF
TRBJ1-6 once TRBD1 TRBV5-1 TGCGCCAGCAGCGTGGACAGGGGAAATTCACCCCTCCACTTT CASSVDRGNSPLHF
TRBJ1-4 once . TRBV19 TGTGCCAGTAGCCCCATCTCGGCAGGGTCCAATGAAAAACTGTTTTTT CASSPISAGSNEKLFF
TRBJ1-5 . . TRBV18 TGTGCCAGCTCACTAGGGGATCAGCCCCAGCATTTT CASSLGDQPQHF
TRBJ1-4 once . TRBV7-6 TGTGCCAGCAGCGGCACCAGGGGTCTGGGAGAAAAACTGTTTTTT CASSGTRGLGEKLFF
TRBJ2-5 once TRBD1 TRBV15 TGTGCCACCAGCAGCCTTGACAGGGACGCCGAGACCCAGTACTTC CATSSLDRDAETQYF